Below are 20 T cell receptor beta chains sequenced from a single sample in a study of blood T cell repertoires in COVID-19. Sequenced by immunoSEQ multiplex PCR; TCRdb stores in-frame clones only, minus some. Among about 53,000 clones, approximately 84% were seen once, and the ten largest hold 14%. Sequenced material: peripheral blood. These receptors were taken from a human donor in a cohort sampled during active COVID-19.

This clone was seen only a few times. The chain employs TRBV5-1 and TRBJ1-1; D ambiguous. Germline CDR1 and CDR2: SGHRS and YFSETQ. V lost 5 bases and J lost 0, with 8 bases in between. The CDR3 is 13 amino acids. The CDR3 protein is CASRQVVNTEAFF. The CDR3 DNA sequence: TGCGCCAGCAGGCAGGTGGTGAACACTGAAGCTTTCTTT.

The chain joins TRBV5-1 to TRBJ2-7; D may be TRBD2 (5 bases). The CDR3 contains 13 residues. CDR1 is SGHRS, CDR2 YFSETQ, per germline. V was pared by 4 bases and J by 0 bases, with 8 bases between. The DNA of the CDR3 is TGCGCCAGCAGCCCTAGCTCCTCCTACGAGCAGTACTTC. This encodes CASSPSSSYEQYF.

This chain uses TRBV4-1 with TRBJ2-7, with TRBD1 matching 7 bases. Per germline, CDR1 MGHRA and CDR2 YSYEKL. Unmatched junction bases numbered 7, after V lost 4 bases and J lost 4 bases. The CDR3 totals 14 residues. The CDR3 loop is CASSPEGTEYEQYF. CDR3 bases: TGCGCCAGCAGCCCAGAAGGGACAGAATACGAGCAGTACTTC.

V usage is TRBV2 and J usage is TRBJ1-1; D perhaps matches TRBD1 (5 bases). Germline V gene data show CDR1 as SNHLY and CDR2 as FYNNEI. This CDR3 comprises 14 residues. The ends were cut back, 5 bases at V and 1 base at J, with 11 bases in the middle. CDR3 nucleotides: TGTGCCAGCAGTCGCAGGGTAGAGAACACTGAAGCTTTCTTT. This encodes CASSRRVENTEAFF.

The CDR3 here is CASSLDREQPQHF. DNA of the CDR3: TGTGCCAGCAGCTTAGATCGAGAACAGCCCCAGCATTTT. The chain couples TRBV11-2 to TRBJ1-5, with D uncertain. This CDR3 is built from 13 residues. Trimming pared 0 bases from V and 7 bases from J, leaving 7 bases between. Germline values: CDR1 SGHAT, CDR2 FQNNGV.

A single count supports this clone. V usage is TRBV5-1 and J usage is TRBJ1-4, with D possibly matching TRBD1 (5 bases). CDR1 and CDR2 (germline): SGHRS, YFSETQ. CDR3 size: 15 residues. The ends were cut back, 5 bases at V and 5 bases at J, with 16 bases in the middle. The CDR3 bases are TGCGCCAGCAGTTTATGGGGGGATTTGAATGAAAAACTGTTTTTT. Its protein product is CASSLWGDLNEKLFF.

The chain links TRBV6-2 or TRBV6-3 to TRBJ2-7; perhaps TRBD1 as D (6 bases). There are 15 residues in the CDR3. V was pared by 4 bases and J by 2 bases, with 15 bases between. Per the germline V gene, CDR1 is MNHEY and CDR2 is SVGEGT. In DNA, the CDR3 is TGTGCCAGCAGTTCCGTTGAGAGGGGGACCTACGAGCAGTACTTC. It specifies CASSSVERGTYEQYF.

This clone was recorded only once. V and J are TRBV9 and TRBJ1-1; possibly TRBD1 for D (6 bases). V dropped 3 bases and J dropped 0 bases, with 12 bases sitting between them. Germline CDR1 reads SGDLS; CDR2 reads YYNGEE. This CDR3 has 15 residues. The DNA for the CDR3 is TGTGCCAGCAGCGGACGAGAGGGGGTGAACACTGAAGCTTTCTTT. Translated, it gives CASSGREGVNTEAFF.

The sample holds many counts of this clone. J is TRBJ1-5 and V is TRBV30, with TRBD1 matching over 12 bases. Losses at the gene ends were 5 bases for V and 7 bases for J; bases not matched to a gene: 3. The germline gives CDR1 GTSNPN, CDR2 SVGIG (reference sequence). The CDR3 covers 13 residues. CDR3 region: CAWGGTGGQPQHF. The DNA for the CDR3 is TGTGCCTGGGGGGGGACAGGGGGCCAGCCCCAGCATTTT.

The chain carries TRBV5-1 and TRBJ1-6; 9 positions agree with TRBD1. Unmatched junction bases numbered 6, after V lost 4 bases and J lost 10 bases. This CDR3 comprises 14 residues. Germline V gives CDR1 SGHRS, CDR2 YFSETQ. As DNA, the CDR3 is TGCGCCAGCAGCGGGGGGACAGGGTCCTCACCCCTCCACTTT. This codes for CASSGGTGSSPLHF.

This chain connects TRBV7-2 to TRBJ2-3, with 12 bases that match TRBD2. Germline V gives CDR1 SGHTA, CDR2 FQGNSA. The CDR3 is 16 amino acids. The V gene end was trimmed by 5 bases and the J gene end by 4 bases; junction bases not matched to a gene: 7. The CDR3 nucleotides read TGTGCCAGCAGCCCCCTAGCGGGGGGGGTGTCAGATACGCAGTATTTT. It specifies CASSPLAGGVSDTQYF.

The CDR3 DNA follows: TGTGCCAGCAGCGAAGGGACAGGGAACTATGGCTACACCTTC. Its protein is CASSEGTGNYGYTF. The chain carries TRBV7-9 and TRBJ1-2, with 9 bases that match TRBD1. CDR3 size: 14 residues. Germline CDR1 is SEHNR and CDR2 is FQNEAQ (reference sequence). The J segment lost 2 bases and the V segment lost 5 bases, leaving 3 bases of the junction unmatched.

This clone was seen only once. This chain joins TRBV9 and TRBJ2-3; D is uncertain. This CDR3 has 12 amino acids. The ends were cut back, 0 bases at V and 6 bases at J, with 5 bases in the middle. Per the germline V gene, CDR1 is SGDLS and CDR2 is YYNGEE. Here the CDR3 reads CASSVVGDTQYF. The CDR3 nucleotides read TGTGCCAGCAGCGTAGTCGGTGATACGCAGTATTTT.

The chain carries TRBV5-6 and TRBJ1-2, with a weak D call TRBD1 (5 bases). This CDR3 contains 13 residues. Trimming left V 0 bases short and J 5 bases short, with 8 bases between. The germline V gene has CDR1 SGHDT and CDR2 YYEEEE. CDR3 nucleotides: TGTGCCAGCAGCTTGGGACAGAAATATGGCTACACCTTC. This sequence encodes CASSLGQKYGYTF.

This rearrangement joins TRBV6-6 to TRBJ2-2, with 8 bases aligning to TRBD1. Germline V gives CDR1 MNHNY, CDR2 SVGAGI (reference sequence). This CDR3 contains 16 residues. V gave up 6 bases and J gave up 3 bases; unmatched junction bases: 9. The CDR3, as DNA: TGTGCCAGCAGCCACCCCAGGGGGCGCGACACCGGGGAGCTGTTTTTT. Protein: CASSHPRGRDTGELFF.

The J gene is TRBJ2-5, the V gene TRBV5-1; 10 nucleotides align to TRBD1. The germline CDR1 and CDR2 sequences are SGHRS and YFSETQ. V gave up 0 bases and J gave up 5 bases; unmatched junction bases: 7. The CDR3 spans 16 residues. The CDR3 region has the DNA TGCGCCAGCAGCTTGGAGTGGGACAGGGGACGGGAGACCCAGTACTTC. Its translation: CASSLEWDRGRETQYF.

The V and J genes are TRBV7-2 and TRBJ2-3; TRBD2 aligns across 12 bases. The CDR3 has 19 residues. The trim removed 5 bases at V and 4 bases at J, leaving 16 bases unmatched. The germline CDR1 and CDR2 sequences are SGHTA and FQGNSA. In DNA form, the CDR3 reads TGTGCCAGCAGCCCCCCTAGCGGGGGGGACATGAGGGAATCAGATACGCAGTATTTT. This sequence encodes CASSPPSGGDMRESDTQYF.

V gene TRBV9 combines with J gene TRBJ2-7, with D possibly matching TRBD2 (6 bases). With 0 bases removed from V and 3 bases from J, the gap between germline ends came to 10 bases. Per the germline V gene, CDR1 is SGDLS and CDR2 is YYNGEE. The CDR3 spans 14 residues. CDR3 DNA sequence: TGTGCCAGCAGCGTAGGAAGGACTAACTACGAGCAGTACTTC. Its translation: CASSVGRTNYEQYF.

The chain recombines TRBV19 with TRBJ1-2; 7 bases line up with TRBD1. Trimming cost V 5 bases and J 8 bases; bases outside gene matches: 8. This CDR3 is 13 amino acids long. The germline V gene encodes CDR1 LNHDA and CDR2 SQIVND (reference sequence). CDR3 in amino acids: CASSATGAWGYTF. The CDR3 DNA sequence: TGTGCCAGTAGTGCTACAGGGGCTTGGGGCTACACCTTC.

The V gene is TRBV2, the J gene TRBJ1-5; no clear D gene. V lost 5 bases and J 2 bases, leaving 4 bases between the germline ends. Germline V gene data show CDR1 as SNHLY and CDR2 as FYNNEI. The CDR3 consists of 12 residues. The CDR3 sequence: CASSLGNQPQHF. The CDR3 DNA is TGTGCCAGCAGTCTAGGCAATCAGCCCCAGCATTTT.